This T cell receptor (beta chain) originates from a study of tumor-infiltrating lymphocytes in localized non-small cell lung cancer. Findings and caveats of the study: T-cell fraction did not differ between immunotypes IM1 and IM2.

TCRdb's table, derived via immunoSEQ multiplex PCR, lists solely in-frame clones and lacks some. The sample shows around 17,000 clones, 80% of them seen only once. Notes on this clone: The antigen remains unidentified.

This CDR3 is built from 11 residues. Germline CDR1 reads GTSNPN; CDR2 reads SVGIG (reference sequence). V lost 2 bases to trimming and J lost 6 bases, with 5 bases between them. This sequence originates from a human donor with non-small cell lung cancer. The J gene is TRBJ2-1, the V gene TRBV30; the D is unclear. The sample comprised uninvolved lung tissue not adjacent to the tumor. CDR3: CAWSYPNEQFF. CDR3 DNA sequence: TGTGCCTGGAGTTACCCCAATGAGCAGTTCTTC. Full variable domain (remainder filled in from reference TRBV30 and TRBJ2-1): SQTIHQWPATLVQPVGSPLSLECTVEGTSNPNLYWYRQAAGRGLQLLFYSVGIGQISSEVPQNLSASRPQDRQFILSSKKLLLSDSGFYLCAWSYPNEQFFGPGTRLTVL.